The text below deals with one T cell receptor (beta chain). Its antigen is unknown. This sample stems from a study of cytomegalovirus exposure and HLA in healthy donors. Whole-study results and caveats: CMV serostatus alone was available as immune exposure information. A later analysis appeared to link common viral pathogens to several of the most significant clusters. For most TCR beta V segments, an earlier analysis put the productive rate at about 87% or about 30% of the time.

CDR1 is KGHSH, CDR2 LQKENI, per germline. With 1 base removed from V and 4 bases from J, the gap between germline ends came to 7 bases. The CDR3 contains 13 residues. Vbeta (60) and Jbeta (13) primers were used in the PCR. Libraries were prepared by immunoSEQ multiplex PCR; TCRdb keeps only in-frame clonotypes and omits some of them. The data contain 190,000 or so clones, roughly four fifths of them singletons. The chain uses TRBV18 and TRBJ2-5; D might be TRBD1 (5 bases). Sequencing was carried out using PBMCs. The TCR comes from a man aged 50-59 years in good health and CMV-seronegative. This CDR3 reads CASSPRDRETQYF. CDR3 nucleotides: TGTGCCAGCTCACCACGTGACAGAGAGACCCAGTACTTC.